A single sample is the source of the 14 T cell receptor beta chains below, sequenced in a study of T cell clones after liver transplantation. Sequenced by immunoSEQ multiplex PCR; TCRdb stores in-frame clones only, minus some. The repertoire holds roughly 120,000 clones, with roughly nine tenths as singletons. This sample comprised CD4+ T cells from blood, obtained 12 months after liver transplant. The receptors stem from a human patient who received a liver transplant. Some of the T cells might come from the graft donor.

The CDR3 coding sequence is TGTGCCAGCAGCTTAGGGGGAGGGAAGTACTACGAGCAGTACTTC. Translating gives CASSLGGGKYYEQYF. This chain links TRBV7-2 with TRBJ2-7, with 7 bases aligning to TRBD2. The CDR3 covers 15 residues. V was clipped by 1 base and J by 3 bases; unmatched bases: 6. Germline V CDR1 and CDR2: SGHTA, FQGNSA.

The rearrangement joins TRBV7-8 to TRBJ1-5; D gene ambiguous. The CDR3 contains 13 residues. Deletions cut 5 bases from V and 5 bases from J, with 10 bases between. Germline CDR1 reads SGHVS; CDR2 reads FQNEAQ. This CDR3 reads CASSGGSHQPQHF. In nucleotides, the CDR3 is TGTGCCAGCAGCGGTGGTTCGCATCAGCCCCAGCATTTT.

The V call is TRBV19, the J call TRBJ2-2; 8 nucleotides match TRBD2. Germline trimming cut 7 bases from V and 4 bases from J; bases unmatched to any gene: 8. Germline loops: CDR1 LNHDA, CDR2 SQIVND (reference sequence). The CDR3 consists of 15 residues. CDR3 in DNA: TGTGCCAGTATAAGGCGAAGCGGGAGCACCGGGGAGCTGTTTTTT. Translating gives CASIRRSGSTGELFF.

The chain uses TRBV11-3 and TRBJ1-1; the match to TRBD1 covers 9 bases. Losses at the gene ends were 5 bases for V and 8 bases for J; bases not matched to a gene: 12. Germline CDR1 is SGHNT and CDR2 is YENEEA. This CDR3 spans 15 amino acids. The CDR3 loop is CASSLWTGDGSEAFF. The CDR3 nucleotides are TGTGCCAGCAGCCTATGGACAGGGGATGGATCCGAAGCTTTCTTT.

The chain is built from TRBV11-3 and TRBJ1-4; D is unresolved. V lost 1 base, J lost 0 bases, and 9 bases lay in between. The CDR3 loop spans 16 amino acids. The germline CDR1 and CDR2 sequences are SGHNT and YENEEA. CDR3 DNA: TGTGCCAGCAGCTTAGTTGTCACCTCAACTAATGAAAAACTGTTTTTT. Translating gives CASSLVVTSTNEKLFF.

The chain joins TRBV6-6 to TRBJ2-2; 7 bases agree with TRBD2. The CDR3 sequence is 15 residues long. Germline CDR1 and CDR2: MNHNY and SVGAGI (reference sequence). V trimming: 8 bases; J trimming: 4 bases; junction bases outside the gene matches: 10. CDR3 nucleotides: TGTGCCAGCTCCGTCGGGACTATCTCCACCGGGGAGCTGTTTTTT. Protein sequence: CASSVGTISTGELFF.

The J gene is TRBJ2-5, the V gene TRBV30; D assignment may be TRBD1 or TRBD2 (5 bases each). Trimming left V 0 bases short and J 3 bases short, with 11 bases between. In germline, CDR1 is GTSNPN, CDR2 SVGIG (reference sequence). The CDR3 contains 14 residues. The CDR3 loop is CAWSVRWGKETQYF. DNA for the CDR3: TGTGCCTGGAGTGTACGGTGGGGGAAAGAGACCCAGTACTTC.

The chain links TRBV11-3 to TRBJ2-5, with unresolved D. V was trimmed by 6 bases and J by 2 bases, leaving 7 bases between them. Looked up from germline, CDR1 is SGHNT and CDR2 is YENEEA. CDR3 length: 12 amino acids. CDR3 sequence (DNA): TGTGCCAGCAGAGCCATACAAGAGACCCAGTACTTC. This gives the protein CASRAIQETQYF.

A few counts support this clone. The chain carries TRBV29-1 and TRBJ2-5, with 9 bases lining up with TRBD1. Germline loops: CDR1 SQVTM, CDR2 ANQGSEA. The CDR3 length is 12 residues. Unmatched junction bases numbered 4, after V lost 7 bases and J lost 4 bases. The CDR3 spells CSAGTGRETQYF. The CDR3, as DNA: TGCAGCGCCGGGACAGGGCGAGAGACCCAGTACTTC.

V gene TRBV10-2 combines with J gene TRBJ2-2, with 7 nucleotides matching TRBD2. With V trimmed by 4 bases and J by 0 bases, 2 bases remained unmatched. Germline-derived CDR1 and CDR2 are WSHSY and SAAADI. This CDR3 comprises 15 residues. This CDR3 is CASSGSGANTGELFF. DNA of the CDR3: TGCGCCAGCAGTGGAAGCGGGGCGAACACCGGGGAGCTGTTTTTT.

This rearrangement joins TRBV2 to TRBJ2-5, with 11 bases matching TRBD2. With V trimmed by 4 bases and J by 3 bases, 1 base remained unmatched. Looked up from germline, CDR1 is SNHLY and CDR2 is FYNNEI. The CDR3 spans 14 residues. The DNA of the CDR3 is TGTGCCAGCAGTGTACTAGCGGGAGAAGAGACCCAGTACTTC. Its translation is CASSVLAGEETQYF.

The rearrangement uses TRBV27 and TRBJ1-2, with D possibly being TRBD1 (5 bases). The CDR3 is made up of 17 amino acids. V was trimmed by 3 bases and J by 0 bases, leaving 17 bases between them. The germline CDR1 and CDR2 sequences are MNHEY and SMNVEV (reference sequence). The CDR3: CASSFRAGRGSNYGYTF. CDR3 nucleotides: TGTGCCAGCAGTTTCAGGGCAGGTCGGGGGTCTAACTATGGCTACACCTTC.

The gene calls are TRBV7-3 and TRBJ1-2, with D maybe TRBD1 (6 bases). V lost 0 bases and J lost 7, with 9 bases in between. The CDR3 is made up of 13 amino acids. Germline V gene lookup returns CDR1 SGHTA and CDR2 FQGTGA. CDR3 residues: CASSLTGGGGYTF. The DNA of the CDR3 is TGTGCCAGCAGCTTAACAGGGGGAGGTGGCTACACCTTC.

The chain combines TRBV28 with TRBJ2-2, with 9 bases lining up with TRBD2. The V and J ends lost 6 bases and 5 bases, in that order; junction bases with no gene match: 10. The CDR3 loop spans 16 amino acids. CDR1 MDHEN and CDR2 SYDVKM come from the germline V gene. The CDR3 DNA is TGTGCCAGCAGGCCCTTTAGCGGGAGTGGAACCGGGGAGCTGTTTTTT. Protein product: CASRPFSGSGTGELFF.